This T cell receptor (beta chain) was found in a study of shared clonotypes between healthy human individuals. Here immunoSEQ multiplex PCR was the method, and the copy in TCRdb shows in-frame clones only, minus some. Counted here are hundreds of thousands of clones, just over 75% occurring once; the ten biggest clones make up 12%. This CDR3 comprises 15 residues. Germline-derived CDR1 and CDR2 are SNHLY and FYNNEI. J lost 8 bases, V lost 4 bases, and 10 bases had no gene match. The gene calls are TRBV2 and TRBJ2-1, with TRBD2 matching over 8 bases. Sequencing was done on a sample of PBMCs. The TCR sequence derives from a middle-aged woman in good health. Some clones in this sample may be carry-over from other donors' samples. The CDR3 spells CASSGPSGGYDEQFF. For the CDR3, the DNA is TGTGCCAGCAGTGGGCCCTCGGGAGGGTACGATGAGCAGTTCTTC.